The text below deals with one TCR beta chain. Its antigen is undetermined. The identical CDR3 is also encoded by other nucleotide sequences in the sample. The data derive from a study of cytomegalovirus exposure and HLA in healthy donors. Researchers ran the PCR with 60 Vbeta and 13 Jbeta primers. Data came from immunoSEQ multiplex PCR; TCRdb stores just in-frame clones and leaves some out. The sample records about 150,000 clones, 75% to 90% being singletons. Healthy people donating bone marrow made up the donors. CDR3 length equals 12 residues. Trimming removed 3 bases at V and 4 bases at J, with 6 bases between. Germline values: CDR1 SEHNR, CDR2 FQNEAQ (reference sequence). Study conclusions and caveats: Prior analysis indicated that the majority of TCR beta V segments exhibited productivity approximately 87% or approximately 30% of the time.

The sequence derives from a male donor in good health and CMV-seronegative. The chain uses TRBV7-9 and TRBJ1-2; TRBD1 might be the D (6 bases). Sequencing was done on a sample of PBMCs. CDR3 nucleotides: TGTGCCAGCAGCTTGGACAGCTATGGCTACACCTTC. Translation: CASSLDSYGYTF.